The source of this T cell receptor beta chain is a study of T cells after yellow fever vaccination. Study-wide findings and caveats: Shared CD4/CD8 clonotypes were a small share, likely from convergent recombination.

This CDR3 is built from 16 residues. This clonotype was counted only a few times. The antigen is undetermined. It was through 5'RACE template switching that TCR cDNA was made, with a universal primer site and UMIs added. A single record per CDR3 protein comes from TCRdb applying MiXCR to the 5' RACE reads. The profile covers 500,000 to 650,000 distinct CDR3 sequences, with roughly a sixth appearing a single time and about 18% taken by the ten largest. The sequence came from a man aged 18 to 30 who received the YFV17D yellow fever vaccine. Sequenced here: PBMCs, sampled around 5 days after the first yellow fever vaccination. J is TRBJ1-2 and V is TRBV1; TRBD1 is the table's D call and was not checked against the DNA. TRBV1 is shown as a pseudogene. Here the CDR3 reads CTSSRFRGRHNYGYTF. CDR3 in DNA: TGCACCAGCAGCCGCTTCAGGGGTCGCCATAACTATGGCTACACCTTC.